These 19 T cell receptor beta chains originate from one sample sequenced in a study of blood T cells in healthy people across ages. PCR was performed a second time for about 6 to 11 cycles using a sample-barcoded 5' primer and a J-beta primer mix. One entry per CDR3 protein, called by TCRdb with MiXCR from the 5' RACE reads. The sample yields hundreds of thousands of distinct CDR3 sequences, approximately 40% seen once. The sequenced material came from blood. The receptors were gathered from a man older than 75 in good health.

The CDR3 coding sequence is TGCAGTGCCGTAGCGGGTGCTAGCACAGATACGCAGTATTTT. Encoded protein: CSAVAGASTDTQYF. The rearrangement uses TRBV20-1 and TRBJ2-3; 7 bases fit TRBD2. CDR1 is DFQATT, CDR2 SNEGSKA, per germline (reference sequence). With V trimmed by 6 bases and J by 0 bases, 6 bases remained unmatched. The CDR3 covers 14 residues.

The chain joins TRBV10-1 to TRBJ2-3; D gene ambiguous. The length of the CDR3 is 20 residues. V was clipped by 3 bases and J by 2 bases, with 27 bases between them. Germline values: CDR1 WNHNN, CDR2 SYGVQD (reference sequence). The CDR3 region has the DNA TGCGCCAGCAGTGATCAGTGGCCATGTCCTGCCTCGAGGCCCACAGATACGCAGTATTTT. Its protein is CASSDQWPCPASRPTDTQYF.

The chain is built from TRBV9 and TRBJ2-1; 8 bases fit TRBD1. Germline trimming cut 4 bases from V and 3 bases from J; bases unmatched to any gene: 6. Germline lookup yields CDR1 SGDLS and CDR2 YYNGEE. The CDR3 has 15 residues. In nucleotides, the CDR3 is TGTGCCAGCAGCCGGGGACAGGCGAGCTACAATGAGCAGTTCTTC. Encoded protein: CASSRGQASYNEQFF.

J is TRBJ1-3 and V is TRBV2; D remains unclear. The germline V and J ends were trimmed by 2 bases and 4 bases, with 3 bases remaining between them. The CDR3 extends over 12 amino acids. CDR1 and CDR2 (germline): SNHLY, FYNNEI. CDR3 region: CASSEQGNTIYF. CDR3 sequence (DNA): TGTGCCAGCAGTGAACAAGGAAACACCATATATTTT.

This clonotype was counted a single time. A much larger clone lies one base from this, so it may be a read error. The rearrangement uses TRBV5-1 and TRBJ2-5; 14 bases agree with TRBD2. CDR1 is SGHRS and CDR2 is YFSETQ in the germline V gene. V was pared by 0 bases and J by 11 bases, with 15 bases of the junction left unmatched. CDR3 size: 18 residues. The CDR3 loop is CASSLGGTSGRIGNEQYF. The CDR3 DNA follows: TGCGCCAGCAGCTTGGGGGGGACTAGCGGGAGAATTGGGAATGAGCAGTACTTC.

The table lists this clonotype with a few counts. The V and J genes are TRBV11-2 and TRBJ2-7; D gene ambiguous. Germline V lookup: CDR1 SGHAT, CDR2 FQNNGV. The CDR3 is 15 amino acids. Trimming stripped 4 bases from V and 0 bases from J, with 13 bases between. The CDR3 DNA sequence: TGTGCCAGCAGCTGGAGCCGTTATAGCTCCTACGAGCAGTACTTC. Translating gives CASSWSRYSSYEQYF.

Concerning this clonotype itself: A much bigger clone sits one base away, suggesting this may be a read error. This chain links TRBV20-1 with TRBJ2-6, with 8 nucleotides matching TRBD2. The CDR3 has 17 amino acids. Germline CDR1 DFQATT, CDR2 SNEGSKA (reference sequence). CDR3 protein: CSASVGGRLSGANALTF. DNA for the CDR3: TGCAGTGCTAGTGTCGGCGGGAGGCTCTCTGGGGCCAACGCCCTGACTTTC.

At least ten counts were recorded for this clonotype. A read error may produce the germline difference seen at one junction end. V and J are TRBV5-1 and TRBJ2-1; D gene unclear. Germline CDR1 and CDR2: SGHRS and YFSETQ. This CDR3 has 15 amino acids. The CDR3 nucleotides read TGTGCCAGCAGCTTAACGGGCGGACCCTACAATGAGCAGTTCTTC. Its translation: CASSLTGGPYNEQFF.

This chain uses TRBV27 with TRBJ1-1; 7 nucleotides match TRBD1. Per germline, CDR1 MNHEY and CDR2 SMNVEV (reference sequence). The trim removed 7 bases at V and 2 bases at J, leaving 13 bases unmatched. CDR3 length: 16 residues. CDR3 amino acids: CASILLGGAGNTEAFF. The CDR3 DNA reads TGTGCCAGCATCCTATTAGGGGGCGCAGGAAACACTGAAGCTTTCTTT.

This clonotype was recorded a few times. The chain carries TRBV4-1 and TRBJ1-2; D remains unclear. V lost 7 bases and J 5 bases, leaving 20 bases between the germline ends. The V gene's germline CDR1 is MGHRA and CDR2 YSYEKL. The CDR3 is 15 amino acids. CDR3 DNA: TGCGCCAGCAAGTCCCGAGGGCAGGAGGCATATGGCTACACCTTC. Translated: CASKSRGQEAYGYTF.

The sample holds many counts of this clonotype. The V gene is TRBV7-8, the J gene TRBJ2-7; a possible D gene is TRBD2 (6 bases). The CDR3 spans 14 residues. Germline V lookup: CDR1 SGHVS, CDR2 FQNEAQ. With 3 bases removed from V and 3 bases from J, the gap between germline ends came to 12 bases. The CDR3 here is CASSLGQRVYEQYF. The CDR3 nucleotides are TGTGCCAGCAGCTTGGGGCAGCGGGTCTACGAGCAGTACTTC. The full variable domain, rest sourced from reference TRBV7-8 and TRBJ2-7, is GAGVSQSPRYKVAKRGQDVALRCDPISGHVSLFWYQQALGQGPEFLTYFQNEAQLDKSGLPSDRFFAERPEGSVSTLKIQRTQQEDSAVYLCASSLGQRVYEQYFGPGTRLTVT.

The V and J genes are TRBV3-1 and TRBJ2-7; 7 bases fit TRBD1. Germline V gene lookup returns CDR1 LGHDT and CDR2 YNNKEL (reference sequence). The CDR3 sequence is 17 residues long. The V segment lost 1 base and the J segment 2 bases; nucleotides outside the gene matches: 11. The CDR3 DNA sequence: TGTGCCAGCAGCCAAGCAAGGGATAGGGGGCTAGCCTACGAGCAGTACTTC. Residues: CASSQARDRGLAYEQYF.

The rearrangement joins TRBV28 to TRBJ1-2, with D tentatively TRBD1 (5 bases). CDR3 size: 15 residues. V was cut by 4 bases and J by 0 bases, with 12 bases left in between. Germline CDR1 is MDHEN and CDR2 is SYDVKM. The CDR3 nucleotides are TGTGCCAGCAGTTCTGAGACAGCATCTAACTATGGCTACACCTTC. Translation gives CASSSETASNYGYTF.

This clonotype was seen more than once but under ten times. V gene TRBV12-3 or TRBV12-4 combines with J gene TRBJ2-3; no reliable D call. The CDR3 runs 17 residues. V shed 3 bases and J shed 3 bases, with 19 bases lying between them. The CDR3 nucleotides are TGTGCCAGCAGTTTTTGGTCAACCTCACATGTTACAGATACGCAGTATTTT. Its translation is CASSFWSTSHVTDTQYF.

V usage is TRBV5-8 and J usage is TRBJ2-4, with D hard to call. CDR1 is SGHTS and CDR2 is YDEGEE in the germline V gene. Trimming pared 0 bases from V and 0 bases from J, leaving 10 bases between. The CDR3 contains 16 residues. The CDR3 nucleotides are TGTGCCAGCAGCTTGGAGGGCTACCTAGCCAAAAACATTCAGTACTTC. It specifies CASSLEGYLAKNIQYF.

The genes are TRBV27 and TRBJ1-2, with D perhaps TRBD1 (5 bases). This CDR3 has 17 amino acids. Trimming removed 2 bases from V and 4 bases from J, with 20 bases in between. Germline assignment: CDR1 MNHEY and CDR2 SMNVEV (reference sequence). The chain's CDR3 is CASSLEPGNPTSYGYTF. The CDR3 DNA reads TGTGCCAGCAGTTTAGAGCCAGGGAACCCTACCTCCTATGGCTACACCTTC.

The J gene is TRBJ2-5, the V gene TRBV6-1; D might be TRBD1 (6 bases). Looked up from germline, CDR1 is MNHNS and CDR2 is SASEGT. CDR3 length equals 16 residues. V lost 4 bases and J 2 bases, leaving 17 bases between the germline ends. The CDR3 nucleotides read TGTGCCAGCAGTGGGGGCTACACAGGGACGCAAGAGACCCAGTACTTC. It yields the protein CASSGGYTGTQETQYF.

V is TRBV20-1 and J is TRBJ2-1; D could derive from TRBD1 or TRBD2 (5 bases each). Germline V lookup: CDR1 DFQATT, CDR2 SNEGSKA (reference sequence). V was cut by 7 bases and J by 2 bases, with 12 bases left in between. This CDR3 region has 13 residues. The CDR3: CSEGPDPYNEQFF. CDR3 in DNA: TGCAGTGAGGGACCCGACCCCTACAATGAGCAGTTCTTC.

This chain links TRBV20-1 with TRBJ2-6; D gene ambiguous. The germline CDR1 and CDR2 sequences are DFQATT and SNEGSKA (reference sequence). V was cut by 0 bases and J by 1 base, with 16 bases left in between. This CDR3 has 18 amino acids. CDR3 in amino acids: CSARDQVPSKSGANVLTF. The CDR3, as DNA: TGCAGTGCTAGAGATCAGGTTCCGAGTAAGTCTGGGGCCAACGTCCTGACTTTC.